The source of this T cell receptor beta chain is a study of T cell responses to AZD1222 COVID-19 vaccine. The CDR3 runs to 16 residues. CDR1 and CDR2 from the germline V gene are MDHEN and SYDVKM. Unmatched junction bases numbered 4, after V lost 3 bases and J lost 0 bases. Only in-frame clones appear in the TCRdb table, and some are missing; sequencing was by immunoSEQ multiplex PCR. Found here are more than 70,000 clones, approximately 81% of them singletons; the top ten hold less than 15%. The TCR originated in an adult in good health. Specimen: peripheral blood, collected on day 0 of AZD1222 vaccination. The chain couples TRBV28 to TRBJ1-4; 7 bases are a match to TRBD1. In nucleotides, the CDR3 is TGTGCCAGCAGTTTGCAGGGGGGTGCAACTAATGAAAAACTGTTTTTT. It codes for CASSLQGGATNEKLFF.